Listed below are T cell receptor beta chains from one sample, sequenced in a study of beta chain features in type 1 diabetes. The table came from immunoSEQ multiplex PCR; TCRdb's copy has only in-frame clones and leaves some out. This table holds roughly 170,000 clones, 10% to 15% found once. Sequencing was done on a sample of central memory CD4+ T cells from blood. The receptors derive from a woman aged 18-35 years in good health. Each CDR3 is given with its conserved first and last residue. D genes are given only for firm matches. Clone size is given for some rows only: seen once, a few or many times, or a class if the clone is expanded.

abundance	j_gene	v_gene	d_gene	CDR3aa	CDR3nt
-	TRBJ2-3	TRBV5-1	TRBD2	CASSSWTSTTDTQYF	TGCGCCAGCAGTTCATGGACTAGTACTACAGATACGCAGTATTTT
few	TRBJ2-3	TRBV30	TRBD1	CAWGTGSTDTQYF	TGTGCCTGGGGGACAGGGAGCACAGATACGCAGTATTTT
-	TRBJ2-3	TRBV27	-	CASSLQTSTDTQYF	TGTGCCAGCAGTTTACAGACTAGCACAGATACGCAGTATTTT
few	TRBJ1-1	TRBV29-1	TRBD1	CSVGQGGRYTEAFF	TGCAGCGTTGGACAGGGGGGGAGGTACACTGAAGCTTTCTTT
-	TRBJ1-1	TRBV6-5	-	CASSPTEMNTEAFF	TGTGCCAGCAGCCCGACAGAAATGAACACTGAAGCTTTCTTT
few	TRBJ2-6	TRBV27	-	CASTSRGRGANVLTF	TGTGCCAGCACCTCCCGGGGGAGGGGGGCCAACGTCCTGACTTTC
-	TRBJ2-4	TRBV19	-	CASIGLAKNIQYF	TGTGCCAGTATTGGCCTAGCCAAAAACATTCAGTACTTC
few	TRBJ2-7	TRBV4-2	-	CASSLGTPGIHEQYF	TGTGCCAGCAGCCTCGGGACTCCTGGGATACACGAGCAGTACTTC
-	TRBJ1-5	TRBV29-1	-	CSVVTGGGLNQPQHF	TGCAGCGTTGTGACGGGCGGGGGACTCAATCAGCCCCAGCATTTT
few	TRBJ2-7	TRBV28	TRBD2	CASSPSSSGRAYEQYF	TGTGCCAGCAGTCCATCATCTAGCGGGAGGGCCTACGAGCAGTACTTC
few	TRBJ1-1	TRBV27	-	CASWRWNTEAFF	TGTGCCAGCTGGAGGTGGAACACTGAAGCTTTCTTT
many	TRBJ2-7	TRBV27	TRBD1	CASRAPGQGSYEQYF	TGTGCCAGCCGAGCCCCGGGACAGGGGTCTTACGAGCAGTACTTC
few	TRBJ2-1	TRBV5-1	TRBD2	CASSLAGTSYNEQFF	TGCGCCAGCAGCTTGGCCGGGACTAGCTACAATGAGCAGTTCTTC
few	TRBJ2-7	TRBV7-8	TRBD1	CASSLVTGFPTEQYF	TGTGCCAGCAGCTTAGTGACAGGGTTCCCTACCGAGCAGTACTTC
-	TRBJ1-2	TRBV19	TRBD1	CATEDRGLYGYTF	TGTGCCACCGAGGACAGGGGGCTCTATGGCTACACCTTC